Listed below are T cell receptor beta chains from one sample, sequenced in a study of OX40 agonist ivuxolimab in advanced cancers. Sequencing was performed with immunoSEQ multiplex PCR; in TCRdb, only in-frame clones are kept and a portion is missing. This sample has about 73,000 clones, with about 87% found just once. The source was CD4+ or CD8+ T cells sorted from blood, collected in a trial of the OX40 agonist ivuxolimab. These receptors were obtained from an adult with an advanced solid tumor such as melanoma, head and neck, liver or kidney cancer. Each CDR3 is given with its conserved first and last residue. The D gene is left open where the match is weak. Only part of the rows carry a size: once, few, many, or a class if the clone is expanded.

TGCGCCAGCAGCCCCGGCGGGAGGGGTTCCTACAATGAGCAGTTCTTC,CASSPGGRGSYNEQFF,TRBJ2-1,.,TRBV5-1,TRBD2
TGTGCCAGCAGCTTGGCATTACAAGATTACGAGCAGTACTTC,CASSLALQDYEQYF,TRBJ2-7,.,TRBV5-4,.
TGTGCCAGCAGCGTTTCCTACGAGCAGTACTTC,CASSVSYEQYF,TRBJ2-7,.,TRBV5-6,.
TGTGCCAGCAGCGTAGAGGAACTAGCTTATGGGGAGCTGTTTTTT,CASSVEELAYGELFF,TRBJ2-2,.,TRBV9,.
TGTGCCAGTAGGTCCTTAACTAGCGGGAGGCTCAATGAGCAGTTCTTC,CASRSLTSGRLNEQFF,TRBJ2-1,.,TRBV19,TRBD2
TGCGCCAGCAGCCAAGCTGATGACAGGAGATACGAGCAGTACTTC,CASSQADDRRYEQYF,TRBJ2-7,once,TRBV4-1,.
TGTGCCAGCAGCGACGGGACCGACCCCACAGATACGCAGTATTTT,CASSDGTDPTDTQYF,TRBJ2-3,.,TRBV9,.
TGTGCCAGCAGCTTGGAATTGGCAGGGATGGACACTGAAGCTTTCTTT,CASSLELAGMDTEAFF,TRBJ1-1,few,TRBV5-4,.
TGTGCCTGGAGTGTTGACAGCCGTGAAAAACTGTTTTTT,CAWSVDSREKLFF,TRBJ1-4,.,TRBV30,.
TGTGCCAGCAGCCCCCGGGACTACGAGCAGTACTTC,CASSPRDYEQYF,TRBJ2-7,.,TRBV9,.
TGTGCCAGCAGTTACGATGCGTACAATGAGCAGTTCTTC,CASSYDAYNEQFF,TRBJ2-1,.,TRBV27,.